Presented here are 28 T cell receptor beta chains from one specimen sequenced in a study of blood T cell repertoires in COVID-19. This table comes from immunoSEQ multiplex PCR, and its TCRdb copy is limited to in-frame clones, with some not included. The data show approximately 61,000 clones, with roughly 80% seen just once and roughly 20% held by the top ten. The sample was peripheral blood. The source of these receptors is a man aged 80 or over with active or convalescent COVID-19.

Only a few counts were recorded for this clone. V and J are TRBV21-1 and TRBJ2-7; the table's D call, TRBD1, has no DNA check behind it. TRBV21-1 is marked as a pseudogene. The CDR3 extends over 17 amino acids. The CDR3 DNA sequence: TGTGCCAGCAGCAGGATAACCGCCGGGACAGGGACCTACGAGCAGTACTTC. This gives the protein CASSRITAGTGTYEQYF.

The gene calls are TRBV5-4 and TRBJ2-7; 12 bases map to TRBD2. The CDR3 length is 16 residues. CDR1 is SGHNT, CDR2 YYREEE, per germline (reference sequence). The trim removed 4 bases at V and 0 bases at J, leaving 5 bases unmatched. The CDR3 protein is CASSPSSGRVSYEQYF. The CDR3 coding sequence is TGTGCCAGCAGCCCCTCTAGCGGGAGGGTCTCCTACGAGCAGTACTTC.

The rearrangement joins TRBV5-8 to TRBJ2-2, with D possibly matching TRBD2 (5 bases). The CDR3 is 15 residues long. Germline assignment: CDR1 SGHTS and CDR2 YDEGEE. Trimming removed 4 bases from V and 1 base from J, with 11 bases in between. CDR3 DNA sequence: TGTGCCAGCAGCCCTGGACTGTTGAACACCGGGGAGCTGTTTTTT. Translated, it gives CASSPGLLNTGELFF.

The chain combines TRBV4-1 with TRBJ1-1; TRBD1 agrees at 10 bases. The length of the CDR3 is 17 residues. The junction had 13 bases not matched to a gene; V was cut back by 3 bases and J by 6 bases. Per germline, CDR1 MGHRA and CDR2 YSYEKL. The CDR3 spells CASSQPLMGQGSPEAFF. The DNA for the CDR3 is TGCGCCAGCAGCCAGCCTTTAATGGGACAGGGGAGCCCTGAAGCTTTCTTT.

This clone was seen more than once but under ten times. V usage is TRBV19 and J usage is TRBJ1-2; D ambiguous. V was pared by 3 bases and J by 1 base, with 6 bases between. The CDR3 consists of 13 residues. The germline CDR1 and CDR2 sequences are LNHDA and SQIVND (reference sequence). Written as DNA, the CDR3 is TGTGCCAGTAGTATTCAACTTAACTATGGCTACACCTTC. Encoded protein: CASSIQLNYGYTF. The complete variable domain, with remaining parts taken from reference TRBV19 and TRBJ1-2, reads DGGITQSPKYLFRKEGQNVTLSCEQNLNHDAMYWYRQDPGQGLRLIYYSQIVNDFQKGDIAEGYSVSREKKESFPLTVTSAQKNPTAFYLCASSIQLNYGYTFGSGTRLTVV.

The chain has TRBV5-1 and TRBJ1-1; D gene uncertain. The CDR3 is made up of 15 amino acids. Deletions cut 0 bases from V and 3 bases from J, with 12 bases between. Germline V lookup: CDR1 SGHRS, CDR2 YFSETQ. CDR3 DNA sequence: TGCGCCAGCAGCTTGGACGGAAGGGAGGACACTGAAGCTTTCTTT. Translated, it gives CASSLDGREDTEAFF.

In this sample, this clone turned up a few times. The rearrangement links TRBV4-2 to TRBJ1-6, with D possibly TRBD1 on 6 matching bases. Germline lookup yields CDR1 LGHNA and CDR2 YNFKEQ. The V end was cut by 1 base, the J end by 9 bases, with 13 bases between. CDR3 length: 15 residues. The CDR3 is CASSQGQDLSSPLHF. For the CDR3, the DNA is TGTGCCAGCAGCCAAGGACAGGATCTGAGTTCACCCCTCCACTTT.

V and J are TRBV7-9 and TRBJ1-2; D possibly corresponds to TRBD1 (6 bases). This CDR3 contains 14 residues. CDR1 is SEHNR, CDR2 FQNEAQ, per germline (reference sequence). With 5 bases removed from V and 6 bases from J, the gap between germline ends came to 16 bases. The CDR3 DNA reads as TGTGCCAGCAGCGTCTCCGGGACACGGGATGGCTACACCTTC. Its protein product is CASSVSGTRDGYTF.

The chain uses TRBV27 and TRBJ1-2; the match to TRBD1 covers 8 bases. Germline trimming cut 5 bases from V and 3 bases from J; bases unmatched to any gene: 8. This CDR3 has 15 amino acids. Germline assignment: CDR1 MNHEY and CDR2 SMNVEV (reference sequence). CDR3 nucleotides: TGTGCCAGCAGTCCCAGACAGGGGTCTCACTATGGCTACACCTTC. Residues: CASSPRQGSHYGYTF.

This rearrangement joins TRBV28 to TRBJ2-7; no definite D call. The CDR3 contains 14 residues. The germline V gene encodes CDR1 MDHEN and CDR2 SYDVKM. V was shortened by 6 bases and J by 5 bases, with 17 bases between the two germline ends. The CDR3, as DNA: TGTGCCAGCAGGGTAGCCTCGATTGGCGACGAGCAGTACTTC. Translating gives CASRVASIGDEQYF.

The chain couples TRBV24-1 to TRBJ2-1, with TRBD2 as a possible D gene (7 bases). Deletions cut 6 bases from V and 4 bases from J, with 15 bases between. This CDR3 contains 15 residues. Germline CDR1 is KGHDR and CDR2 is SFDVKD. The CDR3 sequence: CATSSEGGEYNEQFF. CDR3 nucleotide sequence: TGTGCCACCAGTTCGGAAGGGGGGGAATACAATGAGCAGTTCTTC.

The gene calls are TRBV11-2 and TRBJ1-2, with 7 bases matching TRBD1. V shed 5 bases and J 8 bases; nucleotides not matched to a gene: 14. Germline CDR1 SGHAT, CDR2 FQNNGV. The CDR3 loop spans 15 amino acids. The CDR3 region is CASSLGQVLSLGYTF. The CDR3 nucleotides read TGTGCCAGCAGCCTTGGACAGGTCCTCTCCCTGGGCTACACCTTC.

The chain couples TRBV7-9 to TRBJ2-3; TRBD1 is a possible D gene (5 bases). CDR1 is SEHNR and CDR2 is FQNEAQ in the germline V gene (reference sequence). The CDR3 consists of 14 residues. With 8 bases removed from V and 3 bases from J, the gap between germline ends came to 15 bases. The CDR3 spells CASGAVANTDTQYF. The CDR3 region has the DNA TGTGCCAGCGGGGCTGTGGCTAATACAGATACGCAGTATTTT.

The V gene is TRBV28, the J gene TRBJ2-7; TRBD2 matches 9 bases. CDR1 is MDHEN, CDR2 SYDVKM, per germline. V was pared by 6 bases and J by 3 bases, with 6 bases of the junction left unmatched. The CDR3 sequence is 14 residues long. CDR3 sequence reads: CASSSGGRIYEQYF. The CDR3 DNA is TGTGCCAGCAGCAGCGGGGGGAGAATCTACGAGCAGTACTTC. Using reference TRBV28 and TRBJ2-7 for the parts outside the CDR3, the full variable domain is DVKVTQSSRYLVKRTGEKVFLECVQDMDHENMFWYRQDPGLGLRLIYFSYDVKMKEKGDIPEGYSVSREKKERFSLILESASTNQTSMYLCASSSGGRIYEQYFGPGTRLTVT.

The rearrangement links TRBV6-6 to TRBJ1-2; D is uncertain. V was pared by 2 bases and J by 8 bases, with 15 bases between. This CDR3 region has 14 residues. CDR1 MNHNY and CDR2 SVGAGI come from the germline V gene (reference sequence). Here the CDR3 DNA reads TGTGCCAGCAGTTACCGCCAGGCGGGTGCGGGCTACACCTTC. Residues: CASSYRQAGAGYTF.

V usage is TRBV2 and J usage is TRBJ2-1; D gene ambiguous. The V gene's germline CDR1 is SNHLY and CDR2 FYNNEI. Trimming took 8 bases from V and 7 from J, leaving 9 bases between them. There are 11 residues in the CDR3. In DNA form, the CDR3 reads TGTGCCAGCGGCCCGTGGAATGAGCAGTTCTTC. Protein sequence: CASGPWNEQFF.

This clone showed up just once. Here the CDR3 reads CSATPQETQYF. The CDR3 region has the DNA TGCAGTGCTACTCCGCAAGAGACCCAGTACTTC. The chain recombines TRBV20-1 with TRBJ2-5, with D hard to call. This CDR3 is built from 11 residues. Trimming took off 4 bases at V and 2 bases at J, with 5 bases between the two ends. Germline CDR1 DFQATT, CDR2 SNEGSKA (reference sequence).

The chain recombines TRBV28 with TRBJ1-5, with D uncertain. Germline assignment: CDR1 MDHEN and CDR2 SYDVKM. The CDR3 contains 18 residues. V dropped 5 bases and J dropped 1 base, with 21 bases sitting between them. CDR3 sequence reads: CASSRPVYFSGSNQPQHF. In DNA form, the CDR3 reads TGTGCCAGCAGTCGTCCAGTCTACTTCTCGGGGAGCAATCAGCCCCAGCATTTT.

The CDR3 DNA sequence: TGTGCTAGTGGATATACAGGGGCTAATTCACCCCTCCACTTT. Translating it yields CASGYTGANSPLHF. The chain combines TRBV12-5 with TRBJ1-6; 7 positions agree with TRBD1. The trim removed 6 bases at V and 6 bases at J, leaving 5 bases unmatched. Germline-derived CDR1 and CDR2 are LGHNT and FRNRAP. This CDR3 spans 14 amino acids.

The chain uses TRBV2 and TRBJ1-4; D unresolved. The V end lost 3 bases, the J end lost 3 bases, and 8 bases lay between the germline ends. The CDR3 loop spans 14 amino acids. Germline assignment: CDR1 SNHLY and CDR2 FYNNEI. The CDR3: CASSDAVANEKLFF. The CDR3 region has the DNA TGTGCCAGCAGTGACGCGGTAGCTAATGAAAAACTGTTTTTT.

The genes are TRBV6-2 or TRBV6-3 and TRBJ1-1; D is uncertain. V dropped 4 bases and J dropped 1 base, with 16 bases sitting between them. Per the germline V gene, CDR1 is MNHEY and CDR2 is SVGEGT. The CDR3 runs 16 residues. The CDR3 region is CASSSTYGLTNTEAFF. The DNA for the CDR3 is TGTGCCAGCAGTTCGACGTACGGGTTAACGAACACTGAAGCTTTCTTT.

This chain joins TRBV5-1 and TRBJ2-3; no firm D call. Trimming stripped 4 bases from V and 2 bases from J, with 11 bases between. CDR1 SGHRS and CDR2 YFSETQ come from the germline V gene. The CDR3 runs 14 residues. This CDR3 reads CASSPLGSTDTQYF. The CDR3 coding sequence is TGCGCCAGCAGCCCACTGGGCTCCACAGATACGCAGTATTTT. Full variable domain (remainder filled in from reference TRBV5-1 and TRBJ2-3): KAGVTQTPRYLIKTRGQQVTLSCSPISGHRSVSWYQQTPGQGLQFLFEYFSETQRNKGNFPGRFSGRQFSNSRSEMNVSTLELGDSALYLCASSPLGSTDTQYFGPGTRLTVL.

This chain uses TRBV7-2 with TRBJ1-3; tentatively, D is TRBD1 (6 bases). Germline CDR1 is SGHTA and CDR2 is FQGNSA. The CDR3 extends over 15 amino acids. V lost 0 bases and J lost 7, with 13 bases in between. The DNA for the CDR3 is TGTGCCAGCAGCTTAGCTGCAGGGGCGTCCAACACCATATATTTT. Encoded protein: CASSLAAGASNTIYF.

This rearrangement joins TRBV25-1 to TRBJ2-7; TRBD1 is a possible D gene (5 bases). Germline CDR1 MGHDK, CDR2 SYGVNS. This CDR3 comprises 12 residues. V dropped 6 bases and J dropped 1 base, with 7 bases sitting between them. CDR3 region: CASRDNSYEQYF. CDR3 DNA sequence: TGTGCCAGCAGGGACAATTCCTACGAGCAGTACTTC.

Here the CDR3 DNA reads TGTGCCAGCAGTCCGACAGGGGGCTTCACTGAAGCTTTCTTT. Translated, it gives CASSPTGGFTEAFF. This sequence joins TRBV27 and TRBJ1-1, with TRBD1 matching over 10 bases. The CDR3 is made up of 14 amino acids. CDR1 is MNHEY and CDR2 is SMNVEV in the germline V gene (reference sequence). V was pared by 5 bases and J by 4 bases, with 4 bases of the junction left unmatched.

The rearrangement links TRBV28 to TRBJ2-7; D possibly corresponds to TRBD1 (6 bases). Trimming left V 10 bases short and J 1 base short, with 17 bases between. Germline V gene lookup returns CDR1 MDHEN and CDR2 SYDVKM. This CDR3 is built from 14 residues. The CDR3 DNA follows: TGTGCCACCGTCCCGACAGGCCTGTCCTACGAGCAGTACTTC. The encoded protein is CATVPTGLSYEQYF. Together with reference TRBV28 and TRBJ2-7, the CDR3 gives the full variable domain: DVKVTQSSRYLVKRTGEKVFLECVQDMDHENMFWYRQDPGLGLRLIYFSYDVKMKEKGDIPEGYSVSREKKERFSLILESASTNQTSMYLCATVPTGLSYEQYFGPGTRLTVT.

The rearrangement uses TRBV4-1 and TRBJ1-4; 7 nucleotides line up with TRBD1. The CDR3 totals 15 residues. Trimming cost V 1 base and J 3 bases; bases outside gene matches: 2. CDR1 is MGHRA and CDR2 is YSYEKL in the germline V gene. CDR3 sequence reads: CASSQGGQPNEKLFF. The CDR3 coding sequence is TGCGCCAGCAGCCAAGGGGGACAGCCTAATGAAAAACTGTTTTTT.

The chain employs TRBV6-1 and TRBJ1-1, with TRBD1 matching 7 bases. Unmatched junction bases numbered 1, after V lost 2 bases and J lost 1 base. The V gene's germline CDR1 is MNHNS and CDR2 SASEGT. The CDR3 covers 14 residues. CDR3 sequence: CASSEHRGNTEAFF. The CDR3 nucleotides are TGTGCCAGCAGTGAACACAGGGGGAACACTGAAGCTTTCTTT.